This record concerns one T cell receptor (beta chain) sequence. Amplified material comprised TCR beta CDR3 regions derived from RNA transcripts. HTBI primers were used in a first-round RT-PCR, which preceded a second-round multiplex PCR. TCRdb reprocessed the multiplex PCR reads with MiXCR, giving one entry per CDR3 protein. The sample contains hundreds of thousands of distinct CDR3 sequences, around 40% of which appear only once. Germline CDR1 and CDR2: LNHDA and SQIVND (reference sequence). J lost 5 bases, V lost 9 bases, and 17 bases had no gene match. CDR3 length: 16 residues. The study excluded patients with other autoimmune diseases, uncontrolled infections, pregnancy or lactation. The data were taken from a study of Graves' ophthalmopathy and Graves' hyperthyroidism. The overall study: Before any treatment, peripheral blood was taken at the initial diagnosis.

The chain employs TRBV19 and TRBJ2-5, with TRBD1 matching over 8 bases. Sequencing input: peripheral blood. This TCR derives from an adult man with Graves' ophthalmopathy. CDR3 region: CASSLGGQGVVETQYF. The CDR3 DNA sequence: TGTGCCAGCAGCTTAGGTGGACAGGGAGTTGTCGAGACCCAGTACTTC.